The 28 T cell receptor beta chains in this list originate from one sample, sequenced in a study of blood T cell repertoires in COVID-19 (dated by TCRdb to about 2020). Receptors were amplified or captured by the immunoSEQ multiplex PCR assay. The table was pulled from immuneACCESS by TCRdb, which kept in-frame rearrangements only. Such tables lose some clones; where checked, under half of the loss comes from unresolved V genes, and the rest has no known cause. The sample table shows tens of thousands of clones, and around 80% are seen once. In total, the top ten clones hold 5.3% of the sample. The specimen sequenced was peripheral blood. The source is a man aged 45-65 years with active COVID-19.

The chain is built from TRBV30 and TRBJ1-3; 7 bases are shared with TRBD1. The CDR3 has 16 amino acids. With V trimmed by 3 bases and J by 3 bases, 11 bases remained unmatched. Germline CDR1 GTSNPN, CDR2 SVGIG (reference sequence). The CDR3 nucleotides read TGTGCCTGGAGCGCCCAGCCACAGGGGTATGGAAACACCATATATTTT. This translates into CAWSAQPQGYGNTIYF.

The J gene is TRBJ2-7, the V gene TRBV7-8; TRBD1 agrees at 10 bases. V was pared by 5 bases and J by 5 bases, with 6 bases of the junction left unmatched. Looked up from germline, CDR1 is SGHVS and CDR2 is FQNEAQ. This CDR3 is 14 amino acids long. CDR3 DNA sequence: TGTGCCAGCAGCCAAAGACAGGGGGCCCACGAGCAGTACTTC. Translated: CASSQRQGAHEQYF.

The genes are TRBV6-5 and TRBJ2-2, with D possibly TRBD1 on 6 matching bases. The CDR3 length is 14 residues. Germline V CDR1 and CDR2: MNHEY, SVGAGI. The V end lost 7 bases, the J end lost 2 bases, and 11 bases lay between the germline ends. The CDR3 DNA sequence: TGTGCCAGCATTATGGACAGAAACACCGGGGAGCTGTTTTTT. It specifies CASIMDRNTGELFF.

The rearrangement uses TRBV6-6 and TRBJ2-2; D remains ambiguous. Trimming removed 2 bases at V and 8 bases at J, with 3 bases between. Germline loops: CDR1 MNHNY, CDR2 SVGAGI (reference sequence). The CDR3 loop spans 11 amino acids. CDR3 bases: TGTGCCAGCAGTTACGAGGGGGAGCTGTTTTTT. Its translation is CASSYEGELFF.

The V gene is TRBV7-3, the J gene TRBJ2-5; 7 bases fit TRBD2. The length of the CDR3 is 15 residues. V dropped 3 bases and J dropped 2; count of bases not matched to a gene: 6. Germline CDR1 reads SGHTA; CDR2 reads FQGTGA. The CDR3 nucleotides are TGTGCCAGCAGCTTGACCGGGACTAAACAAGAGACCCAGTACTTC. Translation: CASSLTGTKQETQYF. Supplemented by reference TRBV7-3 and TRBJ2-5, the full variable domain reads GAGVSQTPSNKVTEKGKYVELRCDPISGHTALYWYRQSLGQGPEFLIYFQGTGAADDSGLPNDRFFAVRPEGSVSTLKIQRTERGDSAVYLCASSLTGTKQETQYFGPGTRLLVL.

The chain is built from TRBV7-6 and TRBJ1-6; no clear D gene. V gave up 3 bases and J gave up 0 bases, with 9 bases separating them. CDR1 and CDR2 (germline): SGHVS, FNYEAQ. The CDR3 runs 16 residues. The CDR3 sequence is CASSLLGSSYNSPLHF. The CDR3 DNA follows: TGTGCCAGCAGCTTGTTGGGGAGCTCCTATAATTCACCCCTCCACTTT.

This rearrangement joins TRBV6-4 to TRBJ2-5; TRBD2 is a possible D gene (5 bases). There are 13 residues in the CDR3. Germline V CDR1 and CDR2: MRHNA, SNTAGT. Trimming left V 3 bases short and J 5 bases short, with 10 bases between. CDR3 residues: CASSERERETQYF. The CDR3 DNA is TGTGCCAGCAGTGAAAGGGAGAGGGAGACCCAGTACTTC.

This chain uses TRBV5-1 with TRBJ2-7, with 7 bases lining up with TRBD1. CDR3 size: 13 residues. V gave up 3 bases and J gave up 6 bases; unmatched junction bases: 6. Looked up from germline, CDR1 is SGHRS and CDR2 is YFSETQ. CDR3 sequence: CASSSATGAEQYF. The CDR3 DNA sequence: TGCGCCAGCAGCTCGGCCACAGGGGCCGAGCAGTACTTC.

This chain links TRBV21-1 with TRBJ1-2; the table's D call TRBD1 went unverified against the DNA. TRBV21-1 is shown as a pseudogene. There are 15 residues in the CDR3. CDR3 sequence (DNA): TGTGCCAGCAGCAAATTGAAGGACAGGGCGGTTGGCTACACCTTC. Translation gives CASSKLKDRAVGYTF.

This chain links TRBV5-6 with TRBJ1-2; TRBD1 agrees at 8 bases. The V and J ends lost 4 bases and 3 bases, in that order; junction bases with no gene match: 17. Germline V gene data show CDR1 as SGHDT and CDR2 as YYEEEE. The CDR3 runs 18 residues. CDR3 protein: CASSHSYRETGEYYGYTF. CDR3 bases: TGTGCCAGCAGCCACTCCTACAGGGAGACAGGGGAATACTATGGCTACACCTTC.

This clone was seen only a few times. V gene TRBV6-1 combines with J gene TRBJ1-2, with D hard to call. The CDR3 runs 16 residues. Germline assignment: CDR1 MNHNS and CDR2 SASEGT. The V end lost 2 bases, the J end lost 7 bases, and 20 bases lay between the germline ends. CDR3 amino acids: CASSESINSLGFGYTF. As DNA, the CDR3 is TGTGCCAGCAGTGAATCAATTAACTCCCTTGGTTTTGGCTACACCTTC.

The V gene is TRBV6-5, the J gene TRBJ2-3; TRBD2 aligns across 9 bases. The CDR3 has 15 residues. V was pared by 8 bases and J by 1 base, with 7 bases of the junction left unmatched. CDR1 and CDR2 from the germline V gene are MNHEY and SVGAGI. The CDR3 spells CASRRAGGGTDTQYF. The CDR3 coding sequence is TGTGCCAGCCGCAGGGCGGGGGGGGGCACAGATACGCAGTATTTT.

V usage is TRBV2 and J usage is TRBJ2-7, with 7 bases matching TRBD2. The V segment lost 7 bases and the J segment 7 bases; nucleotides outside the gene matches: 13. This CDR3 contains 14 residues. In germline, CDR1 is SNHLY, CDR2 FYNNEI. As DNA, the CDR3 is TGTGCCAGCAAGATGGGCGGGAGTCCGGGGGAGCAGTACTTC. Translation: CASKMGGSPGEQYF.

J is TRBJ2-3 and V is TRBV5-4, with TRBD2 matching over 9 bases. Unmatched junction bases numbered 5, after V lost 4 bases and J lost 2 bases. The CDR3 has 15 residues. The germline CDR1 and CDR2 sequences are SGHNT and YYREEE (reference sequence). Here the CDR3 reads CASSPGGRATDTQYF. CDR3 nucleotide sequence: TGTGCCAGCAGCCCCGGCGGGAGGGCCACAGATACGCAGTATTTT.

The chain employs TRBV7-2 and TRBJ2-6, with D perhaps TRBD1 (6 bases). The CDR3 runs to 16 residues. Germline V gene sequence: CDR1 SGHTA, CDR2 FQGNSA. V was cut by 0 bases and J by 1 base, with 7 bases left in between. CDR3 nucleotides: TGTGCCAGCAGCTTAGCTACAGGGTCTGGGGCCAACGTCCTGACTTTC. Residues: CASSLATGSGANVLTF.

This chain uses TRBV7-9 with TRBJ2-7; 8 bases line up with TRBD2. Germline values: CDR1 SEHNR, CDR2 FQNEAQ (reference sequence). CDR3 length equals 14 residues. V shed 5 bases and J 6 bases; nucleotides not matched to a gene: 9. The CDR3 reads CASSPSGRGAEQYF. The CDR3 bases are TGTGCCAGCAGCCCCAGCGGGAGAGGAGCCGAGCAGTACTTC.

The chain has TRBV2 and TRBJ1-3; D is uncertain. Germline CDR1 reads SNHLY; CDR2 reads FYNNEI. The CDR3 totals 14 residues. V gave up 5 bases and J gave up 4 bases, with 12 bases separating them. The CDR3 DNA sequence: TGTGCCAGCAGTAATAAGAGGATAGGAAACACCATATATTTT. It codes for CASSNKRIGNTIYF.

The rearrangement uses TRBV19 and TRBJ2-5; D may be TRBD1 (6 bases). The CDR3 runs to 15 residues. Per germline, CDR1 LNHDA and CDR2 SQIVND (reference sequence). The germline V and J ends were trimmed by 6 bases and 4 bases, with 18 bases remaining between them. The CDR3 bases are TGTGCCAGTAGAAGGGGGACGCCCTCGGTAGAGACCCAGTACTTC. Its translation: CASRRGTPSVETQYF.

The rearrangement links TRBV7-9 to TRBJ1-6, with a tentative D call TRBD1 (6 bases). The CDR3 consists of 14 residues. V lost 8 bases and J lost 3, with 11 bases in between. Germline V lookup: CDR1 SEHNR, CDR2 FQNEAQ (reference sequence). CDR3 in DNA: TGTGCCAGCCAGACAGGTCTCTATAATTCACCCCTCCACTTT. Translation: CASQTGLYNSPLHF.

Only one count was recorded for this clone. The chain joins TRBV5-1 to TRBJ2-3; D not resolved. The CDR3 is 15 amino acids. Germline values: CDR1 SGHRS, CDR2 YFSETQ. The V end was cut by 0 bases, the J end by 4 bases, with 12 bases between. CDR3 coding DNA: TGCGCCAGCAGCTTGGCCCCTTACGAGTCAGATACGCAGTATTTT. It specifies CASSLAPYESDTQYF.

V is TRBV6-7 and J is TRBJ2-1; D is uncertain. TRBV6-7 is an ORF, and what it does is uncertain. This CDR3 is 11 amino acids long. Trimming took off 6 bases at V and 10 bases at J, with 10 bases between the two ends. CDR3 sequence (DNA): TGTGCCAGCAGGTCCGTTAGAGAGCAGTTCTTC. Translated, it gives CASRSVREQFF.

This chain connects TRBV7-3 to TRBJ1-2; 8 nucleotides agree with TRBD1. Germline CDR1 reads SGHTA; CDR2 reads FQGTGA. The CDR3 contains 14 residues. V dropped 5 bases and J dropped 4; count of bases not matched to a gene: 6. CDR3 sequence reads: CASSPDRVSYGYTF. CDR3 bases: TGTGCCAGCAGCCCGGACAGGGTGAGCTATGGCTACACCTTC.

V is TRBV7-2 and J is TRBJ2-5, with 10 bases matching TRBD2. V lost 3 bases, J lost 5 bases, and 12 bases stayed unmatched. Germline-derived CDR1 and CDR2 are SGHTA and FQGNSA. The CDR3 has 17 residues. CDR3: CASSFIRTSGGMETQYF. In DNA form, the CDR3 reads TGTGCCAGCAGCTTCATACGGACTAGCGGAGGCATGGAGACCCAGTACTTC.

The CDR3 reads CASSEVDRVIYNSPLHF. Here the CDR3 DNA reads TGTGCCAGCAGTGAAGTGGACAGGGTAATCTATAATTCACCCCTCCACTTT. The chain couples TRBV2 to TRBJ1-6, with 8 bases lining up with TRBD1. The CDR3 runs 17 residues. The germline V gene encodes CDR1 SNHLY and CDR2 FYNNEI. V lost 1 base to trimming and J lost 3 bases; unmatched junction nucleotides: 5.

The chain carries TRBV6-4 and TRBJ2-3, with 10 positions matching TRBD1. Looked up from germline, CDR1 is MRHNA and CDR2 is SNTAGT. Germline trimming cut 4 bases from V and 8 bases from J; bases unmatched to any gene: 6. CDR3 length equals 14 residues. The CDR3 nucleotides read TGTGCCAGCAGTGGAGACAGGGGGCAAGTTACGCAGTATTTT. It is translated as CASSGDRGQVTQYF.

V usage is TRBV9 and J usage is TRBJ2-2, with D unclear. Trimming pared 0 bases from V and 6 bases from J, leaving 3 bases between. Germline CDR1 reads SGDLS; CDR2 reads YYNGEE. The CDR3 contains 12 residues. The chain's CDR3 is CASSVAPGELFF. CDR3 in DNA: TGTGCCAGCAGCGTAGCTCCCGGGGAGCTGTTTTTT.

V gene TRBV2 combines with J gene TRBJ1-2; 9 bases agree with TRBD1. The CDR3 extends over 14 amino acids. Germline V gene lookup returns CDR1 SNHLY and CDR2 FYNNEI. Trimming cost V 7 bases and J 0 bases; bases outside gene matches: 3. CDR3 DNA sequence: TGTGCCAGCATACAGGGGGCCACTAACTATGGCTACACCTTC. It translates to CASIQGATNYGYTF.

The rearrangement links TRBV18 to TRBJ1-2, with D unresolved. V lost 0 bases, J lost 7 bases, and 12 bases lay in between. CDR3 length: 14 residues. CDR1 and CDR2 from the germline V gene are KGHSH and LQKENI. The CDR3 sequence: CASSPPVAGVGYTF. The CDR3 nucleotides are TGTGCCAGCTCACCACCGGTTGCCGGGGTTGGCTACACCTTC. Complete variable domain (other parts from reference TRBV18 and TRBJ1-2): NAGVMQNPRHLVRRRGQEARLRCSPMKGHSHVYWYRQLPEEGLKFMVYLQKENIIDESGMPKERFSAEFPKEGPSILRIQQVVRGDSAAYFCASSPPVAGVGYTFGSGTRLTVV.